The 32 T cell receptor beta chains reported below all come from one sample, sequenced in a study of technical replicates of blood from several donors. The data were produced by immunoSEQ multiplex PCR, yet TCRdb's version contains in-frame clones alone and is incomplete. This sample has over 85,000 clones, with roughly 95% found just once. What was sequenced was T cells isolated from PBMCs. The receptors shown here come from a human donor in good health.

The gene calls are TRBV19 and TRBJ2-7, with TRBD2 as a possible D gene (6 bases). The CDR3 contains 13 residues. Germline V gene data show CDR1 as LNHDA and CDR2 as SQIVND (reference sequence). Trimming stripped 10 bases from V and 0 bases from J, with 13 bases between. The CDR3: CATRDWSSYEQYF. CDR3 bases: TGTGCCACCCGGGACTGGAGCTCCTACGAGCAGTACTTC.

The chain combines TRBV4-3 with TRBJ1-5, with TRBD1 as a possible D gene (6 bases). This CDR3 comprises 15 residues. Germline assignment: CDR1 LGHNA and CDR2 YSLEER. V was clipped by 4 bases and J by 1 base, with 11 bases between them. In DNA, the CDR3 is TGCGCCAGCAGCCGTAACAGGGACAGCAATCAGCCCCAGCATTTT. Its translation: CASSRNRDSNQPQHF.

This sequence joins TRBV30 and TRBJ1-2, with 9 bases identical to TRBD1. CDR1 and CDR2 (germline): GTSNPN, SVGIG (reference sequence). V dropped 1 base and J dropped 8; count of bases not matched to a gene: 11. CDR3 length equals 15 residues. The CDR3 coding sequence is TGTGCCTGGAGTGGGACAGGGGCCTTCAGCTACGGCTACACCTTC. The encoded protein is CAWSGTGAFSYGYTF.

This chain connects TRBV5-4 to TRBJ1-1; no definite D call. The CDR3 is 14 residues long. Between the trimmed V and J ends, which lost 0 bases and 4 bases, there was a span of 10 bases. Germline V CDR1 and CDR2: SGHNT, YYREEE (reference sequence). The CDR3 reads CASSLDSLRTEAFF. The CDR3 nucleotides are TGTGCCAGCAGCTTGGACAGTTTGCGCACTGAAGCTTTCTTT.

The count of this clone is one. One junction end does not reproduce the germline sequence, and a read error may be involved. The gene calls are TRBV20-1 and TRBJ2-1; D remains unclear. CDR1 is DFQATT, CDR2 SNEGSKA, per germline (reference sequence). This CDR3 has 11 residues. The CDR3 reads CSVRILNEQFF. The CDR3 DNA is TGCAGTGTTAGAATCCTAAATGAGCAGTTCTTC.

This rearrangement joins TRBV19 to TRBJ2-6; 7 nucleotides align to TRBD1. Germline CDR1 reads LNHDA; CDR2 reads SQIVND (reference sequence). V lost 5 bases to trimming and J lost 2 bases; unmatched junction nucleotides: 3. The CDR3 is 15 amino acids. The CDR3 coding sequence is TGTGCCAGTAGTTCAACAGGGGCTGGGGCCAACGTCCTGACTTTC. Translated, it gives CASSSTGAGANVLTF.

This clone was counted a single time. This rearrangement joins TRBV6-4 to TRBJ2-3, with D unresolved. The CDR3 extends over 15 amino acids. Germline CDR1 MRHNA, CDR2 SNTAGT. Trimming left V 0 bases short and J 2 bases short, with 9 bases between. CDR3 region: CASSDSSRYTDTQYF. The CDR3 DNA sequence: TGTGCCAGCAGTGACTCGAGTCGGTACACAGATACGCAGTATTTT.

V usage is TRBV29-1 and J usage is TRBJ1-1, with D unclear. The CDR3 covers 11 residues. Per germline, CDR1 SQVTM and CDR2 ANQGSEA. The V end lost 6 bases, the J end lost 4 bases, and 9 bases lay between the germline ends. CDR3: CSVIEATEAFF. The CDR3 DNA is TGCAGCGTAATAGAGGCCACTGAAGCTTTCTTT.

The CDR3 loop is CASSLANSNQPQHF. CDR3 DNA sequence: TGTGCCAGCAGCTTGGCAAATAGCAATCAGCCCCAGCATTTT. This sequence joins TRBV7-2 and TRBJ1-5; no clear D. The germline V gene encodes CDR1 SGHTA and CDR2 FQGNSA. V lost 3 bases and J 0 bases, leaving 6 bases between the germline ends. The CDR3 length is 14 residues.

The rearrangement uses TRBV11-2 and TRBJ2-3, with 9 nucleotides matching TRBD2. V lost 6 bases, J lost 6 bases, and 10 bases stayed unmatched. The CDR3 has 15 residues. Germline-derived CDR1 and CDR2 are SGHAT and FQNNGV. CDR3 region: CASSLAGTRVDTQYF. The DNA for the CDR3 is TGTGCCAGCAGTCTAGCGGGAACTAGGGTGGATACGCAGTATTTT.

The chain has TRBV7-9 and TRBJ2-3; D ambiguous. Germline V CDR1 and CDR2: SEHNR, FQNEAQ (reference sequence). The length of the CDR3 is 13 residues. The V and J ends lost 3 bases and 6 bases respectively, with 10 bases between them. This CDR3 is CASSFVAQDTQYF. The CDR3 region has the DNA TGTGCCAGCAGCTTTGTGGCCCAGGATACGCAGTATTTT.

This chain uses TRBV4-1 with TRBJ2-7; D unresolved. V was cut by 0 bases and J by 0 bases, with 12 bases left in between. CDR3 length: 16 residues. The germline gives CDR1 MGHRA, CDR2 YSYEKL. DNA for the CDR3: TGCGCCAGCAGCCAAGATAGTCGGCGGAGCTCCTACGAGCAGTACTTC. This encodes CASSQDSRRSSYEQYF.

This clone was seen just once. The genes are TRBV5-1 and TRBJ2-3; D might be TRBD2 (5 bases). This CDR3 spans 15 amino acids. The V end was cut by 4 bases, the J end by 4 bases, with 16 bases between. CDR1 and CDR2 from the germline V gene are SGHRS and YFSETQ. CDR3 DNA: TGCGCCAGCAGCGAGGACGGCTCGAGGGCAGATACGCAGTATTTT. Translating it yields CASSEDGSRADTQYF.

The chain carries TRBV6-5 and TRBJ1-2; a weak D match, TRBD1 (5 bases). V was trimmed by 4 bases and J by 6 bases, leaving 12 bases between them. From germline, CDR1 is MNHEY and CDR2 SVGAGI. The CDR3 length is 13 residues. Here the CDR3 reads CASSSRARNGYTF. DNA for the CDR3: TGTGCCAGCAGTTCCAGGGCGAGAAATGGCTACACCTTC.

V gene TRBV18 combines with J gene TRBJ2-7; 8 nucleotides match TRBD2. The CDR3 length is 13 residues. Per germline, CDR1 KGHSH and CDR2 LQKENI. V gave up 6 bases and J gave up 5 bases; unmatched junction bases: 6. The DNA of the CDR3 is TGTGCCAGCTCTTCCGGGGGGGAACACGAGCAGTACTTC. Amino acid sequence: CASSSGGEHEQYF. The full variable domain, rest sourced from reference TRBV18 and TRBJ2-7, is NAGVMQNPRHLVRRRGQEARLRCSPMKGHSHVYWYRQLPEEGLKFMVYLQKENIIDESGMPKERFSAEFPKEGPSILRIQQVVRGDSAAYFCASSSGGEHEQYFGPGTRLTVT.

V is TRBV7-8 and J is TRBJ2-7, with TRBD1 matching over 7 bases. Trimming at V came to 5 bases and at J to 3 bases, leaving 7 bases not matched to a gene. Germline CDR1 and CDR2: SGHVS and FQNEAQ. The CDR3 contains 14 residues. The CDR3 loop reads CASSQGDPGYEQYF. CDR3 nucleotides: TGTGCCAGCAGCCAGGGGGACCCAGGCTACGAGCAGTACTTC.

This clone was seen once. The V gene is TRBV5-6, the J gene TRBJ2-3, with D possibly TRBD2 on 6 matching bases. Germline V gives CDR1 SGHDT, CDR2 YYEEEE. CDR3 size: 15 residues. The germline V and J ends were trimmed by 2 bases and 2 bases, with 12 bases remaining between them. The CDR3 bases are TGTGCCAGCAGCTTCGATGCGGGATACACAGATACGCAGTATTTT. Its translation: CASSFDAGYTDTQYF.

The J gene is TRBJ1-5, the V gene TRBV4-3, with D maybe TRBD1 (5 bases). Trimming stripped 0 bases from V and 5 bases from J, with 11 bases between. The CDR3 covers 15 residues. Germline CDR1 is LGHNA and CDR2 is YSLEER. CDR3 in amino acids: CASSQDPGMDQPQHF. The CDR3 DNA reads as TGCGCCAGCAGCCAAGATCCAGGGATGGATCAGCCCCAGCATTTT.

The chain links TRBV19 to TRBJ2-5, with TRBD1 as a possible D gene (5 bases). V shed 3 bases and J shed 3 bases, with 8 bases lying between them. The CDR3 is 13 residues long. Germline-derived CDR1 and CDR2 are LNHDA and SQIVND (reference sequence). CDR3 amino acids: CASSMGQKETQYF. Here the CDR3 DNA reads TGTGCCAGTAGTATGGGGCAGAAAGAGACCCAGTACTTC.

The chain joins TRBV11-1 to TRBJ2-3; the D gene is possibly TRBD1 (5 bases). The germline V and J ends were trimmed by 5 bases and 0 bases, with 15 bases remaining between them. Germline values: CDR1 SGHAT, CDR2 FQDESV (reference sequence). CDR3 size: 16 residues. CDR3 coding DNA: TGTGCCAGCAGCCCGAACAGGCTTACTAGCACAGATACGCAGTATTTT. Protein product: CASSPNRLTSTDTQYF.

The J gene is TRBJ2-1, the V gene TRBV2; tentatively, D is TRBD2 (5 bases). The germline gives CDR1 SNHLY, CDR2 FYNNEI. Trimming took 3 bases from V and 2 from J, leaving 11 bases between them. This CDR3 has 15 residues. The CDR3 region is CASSDDGNTYNEQFF. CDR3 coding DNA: TGTGCCAGCAGTGACGACGGGAACACCTACAATGAGCAGTTCTTC.

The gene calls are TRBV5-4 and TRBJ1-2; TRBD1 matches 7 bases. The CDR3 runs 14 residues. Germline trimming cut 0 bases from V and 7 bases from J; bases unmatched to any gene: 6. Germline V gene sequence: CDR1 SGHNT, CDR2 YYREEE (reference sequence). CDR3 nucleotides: TGTGCCAGCAGCTTGGCAGAGGGGGCGACTGGCTACACCTTC. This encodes CASSLAEGATGYTF. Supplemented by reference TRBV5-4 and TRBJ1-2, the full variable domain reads ETGVTQSPTHLIKTRGQQVTLRCSSQSGHNTVSWYQQALGQGPQFIFQYYREEENGRGNFPPRFSGLQFPNYSSELNVNALELDDSALYLCASSLAEGATGYTFGSGTRLTVV.

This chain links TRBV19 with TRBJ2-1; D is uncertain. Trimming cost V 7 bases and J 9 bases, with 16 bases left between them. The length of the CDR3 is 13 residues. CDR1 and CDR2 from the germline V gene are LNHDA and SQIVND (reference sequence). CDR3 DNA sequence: TGTGCCAGTAATAAGATAGGAGTTGGTGAGCAGTTCTTC. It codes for CASNKIGVGEQFF.

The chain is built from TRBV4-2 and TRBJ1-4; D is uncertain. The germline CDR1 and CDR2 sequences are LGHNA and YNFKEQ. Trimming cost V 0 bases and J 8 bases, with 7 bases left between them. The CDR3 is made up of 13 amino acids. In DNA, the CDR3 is TGTGCCAGCAGCCAAGATCGGGAGGAAAAACTGTTTTTT. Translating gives CASSQDREEKLFF.

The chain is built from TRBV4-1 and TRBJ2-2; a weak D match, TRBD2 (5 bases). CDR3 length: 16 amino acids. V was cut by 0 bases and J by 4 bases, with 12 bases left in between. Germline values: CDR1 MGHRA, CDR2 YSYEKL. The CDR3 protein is CASSQDGSAGTGELFF. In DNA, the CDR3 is TGCGCCAGCAGCCAAGATGGGAGTGCGGGCACCGGGGAGCTGTTTTTT.

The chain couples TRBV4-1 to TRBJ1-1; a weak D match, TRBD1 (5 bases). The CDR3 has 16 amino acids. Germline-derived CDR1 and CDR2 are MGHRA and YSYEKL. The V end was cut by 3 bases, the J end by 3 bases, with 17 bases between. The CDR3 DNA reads TGCGCCAGCAGCCATACCGGCGGGGGTGGGTACACTGAAGCTTTCTTT. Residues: CASSHTGGGGYTEAFF.

CDR3 amino acids: CASRGTVNEKLFF. The DNA for the CDR3 is TGTGCCAGCAGGGGGACTGTTAATGAAAAACTGTTTTTT. V is TRBV5-6 and J is TRBJ1-4, with D possibly TRBD1 on 5 matching bases. CDR3 length equals 13 residues. Between the trimmed V and J ends, which lost 5 bases and 4 bases, there was a span of 9 bases. The V gene's germline CDR1 is SGHDT and CDR2 YYEEEE.

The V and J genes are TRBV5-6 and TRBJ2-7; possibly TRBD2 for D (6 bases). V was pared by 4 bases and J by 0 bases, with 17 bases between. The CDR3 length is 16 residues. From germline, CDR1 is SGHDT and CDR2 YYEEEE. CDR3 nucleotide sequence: TGTGCCAGCAGCCCTAACGGGGGAACCCCCTCCTACGAGCAGTACTTC. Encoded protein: CASSPNGGTPSYEQYF.

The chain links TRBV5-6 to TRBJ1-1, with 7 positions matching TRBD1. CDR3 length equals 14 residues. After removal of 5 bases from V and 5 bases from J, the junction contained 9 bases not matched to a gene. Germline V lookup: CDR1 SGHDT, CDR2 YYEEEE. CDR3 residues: CASSSTGIWTEAFF. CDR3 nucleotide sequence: TGTGCCAGCAGTTCGACAGGGATCTGGACTGAAGCTTTCTTT.

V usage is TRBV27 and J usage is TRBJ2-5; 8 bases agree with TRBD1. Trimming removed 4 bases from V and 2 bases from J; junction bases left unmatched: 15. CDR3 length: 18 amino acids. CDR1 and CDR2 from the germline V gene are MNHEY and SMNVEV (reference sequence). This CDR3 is CASSSVMGDRGRQETQYF. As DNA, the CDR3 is TGTGCCAGCAGTTCCGTGATGGGTGACAGGGGTCGACAAGAGACCCAGTACTTC.

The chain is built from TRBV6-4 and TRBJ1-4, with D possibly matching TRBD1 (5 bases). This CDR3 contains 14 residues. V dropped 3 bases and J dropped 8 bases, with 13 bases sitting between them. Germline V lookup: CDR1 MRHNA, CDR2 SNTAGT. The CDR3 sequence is CASSESQGGEKLFF. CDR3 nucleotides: TGTGCCAGCAGTGAAAGCCAGGGCGGAGAAAAACTGTTTTTT.

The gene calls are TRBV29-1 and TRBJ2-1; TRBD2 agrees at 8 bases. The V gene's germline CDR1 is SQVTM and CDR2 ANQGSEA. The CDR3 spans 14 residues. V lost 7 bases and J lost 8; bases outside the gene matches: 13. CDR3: CSAFGGASDYEQFF. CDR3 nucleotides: TGCAGCGCTTTCGGGGGGGCTAGCGACTATGAGCAGTTCTTC.